This is a list of T cell receptor beta chains from one sample in a study of response to subunit inactivated influenza vaccine. MiXCR was run by TCRdb on the RT-PCR reads, yielding one entry per CDR3 protein. The sample has 630,000 or so distinct CDR3 sequences; 15% to 18% are singletons. The sequences come from PBMCs from blood, collected roughly 13 days after vaccination. These receptor sequences come from a man aged 50-59 years who received an inactivated influenza vaccine. Each CDR3 is given with its conserved first and last residue. A D gene is named only where the DNA matches it firmly. For some rows the clone size is stated as once, few or many, or as a class when expanded; others skip it.

V gene,clone size,J gene,D gene,CDR3 DNA,CDR3 protein
TRBV7-9,-,TRBJ2-3,-,TGTGCCAGCAGCCGTTTCACCGGCACAGATACGCAGTATTTT,CASSRFTGTDTQYF
TRBV4-3,few,TRBJ1-1,-,TGCGCCAGCAGCCAAGATCTCCCGGGTTGGACTGAAGCTTTCTTT,CASSQDLPGWTEAFF
TRBV25-1,-,TRBJ2-3,-,TGTGTCAGCAGTGCTTCCGGGACTAGCACAGATACGCAGTATTTT,CVSSASGTSTDTQYF
TRBV6-5,-,TRBJ2-7,-,TGTGCCAGCAGTTACGACGGGATCGGTAGCGAGCAGTACTTC,CASSYDGIGSEQYF
TRBV5-1,few,TRBJ1-1,-,TGCGCCAGCAGCCGGGGGGGGCCGAACACTGAAGCTTTCTTT,CASSRGGPNTEAFF
TRBV12-3/TRBV12-4,-,TRBJ2-7,-,TGTGCCAGCAGCGTTAGTTTTTACGAGCAGTACTTC,CASSVSFYEQYF
TRBV6-6,-,TRBJ1-5,-,TGTGCCAGCGCGGGGAATTTCAATCAGCCCCAGCATTTT,CASAGNFNQPQHF
TRBV28,few,TRBJ1-2,-,TGTGCCAGCAGTCCCATCTCGACGGTCCGATATGGCTACACCTTC,CASSPISTVRYGYTF
TRBV20-1,few,TRBJ1-2,-,TGCAGTGCTAACCCCGGCTACACCTTC,CSANPGYTF
TRBV7-6,few,TRBJ2-7,-,TGTGCCAGCAGCTTAGACTTCAGAGGCAGACCCTACGAGCAGTACTTC,CASSLDFRGRPYEQYF
TRBV27,-,TRBJ2-7,-,TGTGCCAGCAGTTTAGTCGTGGGATCGGGGCCCTACGAGCAGTACTTC,CASSLVVGSGPYEQYF
TRBV20-1,once,TRBJ1-4,-,TGCAGTGCAAAACTCGCGGGGTTGGGTGAAAAACTGTTTTTT,CSAKLAGLGEKLFF
TRBV10-2,few,TRBJ2-1,TRBD2,TGCGCCAGCAAACGGGAGGGCCGGGATGAGCAGTTCTTC,CASKREGRDEQFF
TRBV27,-,TRBJ1-5,-,TGTGCCAGCAGTTCCGGACAGCAAACTCGCAATCAGCCCCAGCATTTT,CASSSGQQTRNQPQHF
TRBV30,few,TRBJ2-1,TRBD2,TGTGCCTGGGATGGACTAGCGGGAATAAATGAGCAGTTCTTC,CAWDGLAGINEQFF
TRBV5-1,many,TRBJ2-6,TRBD1,TGCGCCAGCAGACCTAGGACAGGGGTTAGCTCTGGGGCCAACGTCCTGACTTTC,CASRPRTGVSSGANVLTF
TRBV11-2,few,TRBJ1-6,-,TGTGCCAGCAGCTTCTTAGGGGGTACCCTCCACTTT,CASSFLGGTLHF
TRBV12-3/TRBV12-4,few,TRBJ2-7,TRBD1,TGTGCCAGCAGTTGGGGACAGGGAAGCGAGCAGTACTTC,CASSWGQGSEQYF
TRBV7-2,few,TRBJ2-4,TRBD2,TGTGCCAGCAGCTTACATAGCGGGACCACCCAAAACATTCAGTACTTC,CASSLHSGTTQNIQYF
TRBV5-1,few,TRBJ2-3,TRBD1,TGCGCCAGCAGCCAGACAGGGGGCGGGTCAGATACGCAGTATTTT,CASSQTGGGSDTQYF
TRBV29-1,many,TRBJ1-2,TRBD1,TGCAGCGTCTCCACAGGGGGCCTCTATGGCTACACCTTC,CSVSTGGLYGYTF
TRBV6-2/TRBV6-3,-,TRBJ2-3,-,TGTGCCAGCAGTTTCACAGGAGCTGACCTCACAGATACGCAGTATTTT,CASSFTGADLTDTQYF
TRBV2,few,TRBJ2-2,-,TGTGCCAGCAGTGATCCTGGGGCGGTCGGGGAGCTGTTTTTT,CASSDPGAVGELFF
TRBV19,-,TRBJ2-1,-,TGTGCCAGTAGTATAGATAGAATGGGCGGCAATGAGCAGTTCTTC,CASSIDRMGGNEQFF
TRBV7-8,few,TRBJ2-7,-,TGTGCCAGCAGCTCGAGGGGCAGGGTCGAGCAGTACTTC,CASSSRGRVEQYF
TRBV28,few,TRBJ1-5,-,TGTGCCAGCAGTGCGCCCCTTGGTAGCAATCAGCCCCAGCATTTT,CASSAPLGSNQPQHF
TRBV6-2/TRBV6-3,-,TRBJ1-2,TRBD1,TGTGCCAGCAGTTACTCGCGAGGGGGCAGGTACTATGGCTACACCTTC,CASSYSRGGRYYGYTF
TRBV19,-,TRBJ2-5,-,TGTGCCAGTAGTCCTACAGGAACCGAAGAGACCCAGTACTTC,CASSPTGTEETQYF
TRBV7-3,-,TRBJ2-1,-,TGTGCCAGCAGCTTCTCCAGAGACTACAATGAGCAGTTCTTC,CASSFSRDYNEQFF
TRBV7-2,-,TRBJ2-7,TRBD2,TGTGCCAGCAGCCCCGGGGGGACTTTAGGGGAGCAGTACTTC,CASSPGGTLGEQYF
TRBV9,-,TRBJ2-3,-,TGTGCCAGCAGCGGCTTCGGGGGACGCACAGATACGCAGTATTTT,CASSGFGGRTDTQYF
TRBV4-3,few,TRBJ2-5,TRBD2,TGCGCCAGCAGCCAAGATTTTCCTAGCGGGATACCCATCTTC,CASSQDFPSGIPIF
TRBV5-1,few,TRBJ1-5,TRBD1,TGCGCCAGCAGCTTGGGTCCCGGGACAGGGTATCAGCCCCAGCATTTT,CASSLGPGTGYQPQHF
TRBV2,-,TRBJ1-1,-,TGTGCCAGCATCCAGAACACTGAAGCTTTCTTT,CASIQNTEAFF
TRBV13,-,TRBJ2-3,-,TGTGCCAGCAGCTTCTCGGGCGGGGCCACAGATACGCAGTATTTT,CASSFSGGATDTQYF
TRBV7-2,-,TRBJ2-5,-,TGTGCCAGCAGCTCCTTCGGATTTGGACGAGAGACCCAGTACTTC,CASSSFGFGRETQYF
TRBV2,-,TRBJ1-5,-,TGTGCCAGCAGTGGGAAAGGAAATCAGCCCCAGCATTTT,CASSGKGNQPQHF
TRBV6-2/TRBV6-3,few,TRBJ2-7,-,TGTGCCAGCAGGGAAGGCAGGGGCCTGTCCTACGAGCAGTACTTC,CASREGRGLSYEQYF
TRBV12-3/TRBV12-4,-,TRBJ1-1,-,TGTGCCAGCAGCTCCCGACGTTTTGCTGAAGCTTTCTTT,CASSSRRFAEAFF
TRBV20-1,once,TRBJ2-5,-,TGCAGTGCTGGGGCCGTGGTTAACCAAGAGACCCAGTACTTC,CSAGAVVNQETQYF
TRBV24-1,-,TRBJ2-5,-,TGTGCCACCAGTGACCCCCATGGTCGAGGGGAGACCCAGTACTTC,CATSDPHGRGETQYF
TRBV2,few,TRBJ2-7,TRBD2,TGTGCCAGCAGTGAAGAAGCGGGGGGCTACGAGCAGTACTTC,CASSEEAGGYEQYF
TRBV12-3/TRBV12-4,few,TRBJ2-7,-,TGTGCCAGCAGTTTAGTTTCTTGGCGGGGTGGCGAGCAGTACTTC,CASSLVSWRGGEQYF
TRBV5-1,few,TRBJ2-7,TRBD2,TGCGCCAGCAGCTTGGCTAGCGGGGGGGCACTTCAGGACGAGCAGTACTTC,CASSLASGGALQDEQYF
TRBV27,many,TRBJ2-7,TRBD1,TGTGCCAGCAGTTTCGTAGGCGTGCAGGGGGCGGGCGAGCAGTACTTC,CASSFVGVQGAGEQYF
TRBV18,few,TRBJ2-7,TRBD2,TGTGCCAGCTCACCACAGCGGGGGGACATCGAGCAGTACTTC,CASSPQRGDIEQYF
TRBV7-2,many,TRBJ2-7,-,TGTGCCAGCAGCTTATTGCGAAGCTACGAGCAGTACTTC,CASSLLRSYEQYF
TRBV7-2,-,TRBJ2-5,TRBD1,TGTGCCAGCAGCCCAGAGACAGGGGCCCCGGAGACCCAGTACTTC,CASSPETGAPETQYF
TRBV7-2,-,TRBJ2-7,TRBD2,TGTGCCAACAAGCGGGACCAGAGCTCCTACGAGCAGTACTTC,CANKRDQSSYEQYF
TRBV2,-,TRBJ2-2,-,TGTGCCAGCAGTGAATCCGGAAACACCGGGGAGCTGTTTTTT,CASSESGNTGELFF